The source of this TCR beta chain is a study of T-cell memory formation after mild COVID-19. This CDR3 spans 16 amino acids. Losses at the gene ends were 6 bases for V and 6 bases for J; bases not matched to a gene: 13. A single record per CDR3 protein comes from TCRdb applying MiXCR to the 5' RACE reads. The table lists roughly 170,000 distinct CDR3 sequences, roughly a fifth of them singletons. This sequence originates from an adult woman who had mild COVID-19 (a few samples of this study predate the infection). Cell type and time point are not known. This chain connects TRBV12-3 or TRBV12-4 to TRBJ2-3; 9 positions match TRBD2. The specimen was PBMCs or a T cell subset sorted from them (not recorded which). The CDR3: CASSPYSGGGADTQYF. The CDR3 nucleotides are TGTGCCAGCAGCCCCTATAGCGGGGGTGGCGCGGATACGCAGTATTTT.